Listed below are T cell receptor beta chains from one sample, sequenced in a study of blood T cell repertoires in COVID-19. Using immunoSEQ multiplex PCR, the repertoire was profiled, and TCRdb retains in-frame clones only, with some absent. This sample carries about 200,000 clones, 82% of them seen once, and the ten largest clones take about 7.8%. Sequencing was done on a sample of peripheral blood. These TCRs come from a woman aged 60-75 years with COVID-19, enrolled during active disease. CDR3s include the opening cysteine and the closing phenylalanine or tryptophan. D genes are given only for firm matches. A clone size is listed for some rows: how often the clone was seen (once, few, many), or a class if it is expanded.

clone size: -
V gene: TRBV12-3/TRBV12-4
D gene: -
J gene: TRBJ2-1
CDR3 protein: CATSQRSDEQFF
CDR3 DNA: TGTGCCACCTCCCAGCGGAGTGATGAGCAGTTCTTC

clone size: once
V gene: TRBV6-5
D gene: TRBD2
J gene: TRBJ2-5
CDR3 protein: CASSYWLAARVETQYF
CDR3 DNA: TGTGCCAGCAGTTACTGGCTAGCGGCCAGGGTGGAGACCCAGTACTTC

clone size: -
V gene: TRBV10-3
D gene: TRBD2
J gene: TRBJ2-1
CDR3 protein: CAISAGLYSGNEQFF
CDR3 DNA: TGTGCCATCAGTGCCGGGCTTTATAGCGGGAATGAGCAGTTCTTC

clone size: once
V gene: TRBV5-8
D gene: -
J gene: TRBJ2-3
CDR3 protein: CASSLSYARDTQYF
CDR3 DNA: TGTGCCAGCAGCTTATCCTATGCCAGGGATACGCAGTATTTT

clone size: -
V gene: TRBV5-4
D gene: -
J gene: TRBJ2-2
CDR3 protein: CASSLNRLDKLFF
CDR3 DNA: TGTGCCAGCAGCTTGAATCGTTTAGACAAGCTGTTTTTT

clone size: -
V gene: TRBV5-1
D gene: TRBD2
J gene: TRBJ2-1
CDR3 protein: CASSPGLAVYNEQFF
CDR3 DNA: TGCGCCAGCAGCCCGGGACTAGCGGTTTACAATGAGCAGTTCTTC

clone size: -
V gene: TRBV7-8
D gene: -
J gene: TRBJ2-1
CDR3 protein: CASSLGRSGSSVQFF
CDR3 DNA: TGTGCCAGCAGCTTAGGTCGTAGCGGTTCATCGGTGCAGTTCTTC

clone size: few
V gene: TRBV2
D gene: -
J gene: TRBJ1-2
CDR3 protein: CASSEGRDRGYTF
CDR3 DNA: TGTGCCAGCAGTGAGGGCAGGGATAGGGGCTACACCTTC

clone size: -
V gene: TRBV5-1
D gene: TRBD2
J gene: TRBJ2-5
CDR3 protein: CASSLTSGGPGGTQYF
CDR3 DNA: TGCGCCAGCAGCCTAACTAGCGGGGGGCCCGGCGGGACCCAGTACTTC

clone size: -
V gene: TRBV15
D gene: -
J gene: TRBJ2-2
CDR3 protein: CATSRDPMTGVNTGELFF
CDR3 DNA: TGTGCCACCAGCAGAGACCCCATGACGGGGGTGAACACCGGGGAGCTGTTTTTT

clone size: -
V gene: TRBV7-6
D gene: TRBD2
J gene: TRBJ2-3
CDR3 protein: CASSLGLAGVSTDTQYF
CDR3 DNA: TGTGCCAGCAGCTTAGGACTAGCGGGAGTAAGCACAGATACGCAGTATTTT

clone size: -
V gene: TRBV6-2/TRBV6-3
D gene: TRBD2
J gene: TRBJ2-2
CDR3 protein: CASSLLAGLNTGELFF
CDR3 DNA: TGTGCCAGCAGTTTGTTAGCGGGATTGAACACCGGGGAGCTGTTTTTT

clone size: -
V gene: TRBV29-1
D gene: -
J gene: TRBJ2-3
CDR3 protein: CSVYPRGTDTQYF
CDR3 DNA: TGCAGCGTATACCCCAGGGGCACAGATACGCAGTATTTT

clone size: -
V gene: TRBV5-6
D gene: TRBD2
J gene: TRBJ2-4
CDR3 protein: CASSLSGLVLENIQYF
CDR3 DNA: TGTGCCAGCAGCTTGTCTGGACTAGTACTGGAAAACATTCAGTACTTC

clone size: few
V gene: TRBV9
D gene: TRBD2
J gene: TRBJ2-2
CDR3 protein: CASSATGTNGELFF
CDR3 DNA: TGTGCCAGCAGCGCCACCGGGACTAACGGGGAGCTGTTTTTT

clone size: -
V gene: TRBV9
D gene: -
J gene: TRBJ2-6
CDR3 protein: CASSAQSGANVLTF
CDR3 DNA: TGTGCCAGCAGCGCCCAATCTGGGGCCAACGTCCTGACTTTC

clone size: -
V gene: TRBV6-1
D gene: -
J gene: TRBJ2-1
CDR3 protein: CASSEAASAVYNEQFF
CDR3 DNA: TGTGCCAGCAGTGAAGCGGCTAGCGCTGTCTACAATGAGCAGTTCTTC

clone size: few
V gene: TRBV11-2
D gene: -
J gene: TRBJ2-7
CDR3 protein: CASSLDRGSYEQYF
CDR3 DNA: TGTGCCAGCAGCTTAGATAGGGGCTCCTACGAGCAGTACTTC

clone size: once
V gene: TRBV18
D gene: TRBD1
J gene: TRBJ1-1
CDR3 protein: CASSPPQGASTEAFF
CDR3 DNA: TGTGCCAGCTCACCACCCCAGGGGGCAAGCACTGAAGCTTTCTTT

clone size: -
V gene: TRBV29-1
D gene: -
J gene: TRBJ2-7
CDR3 protein: CSATGLLYWEQYF
CDR3 DNA: TGCAGCGCCACGGGACTCCTCTACTGGGAGCAGTACTTC

clone size: -
V gene: TRBV28
D gene: -
J gene: TRBJ1-1
CDR3 protein: CASTGQFTEAFF
CDR3 DNA: TGTGCCAGCACTGGACAGTTCACTGAAGCTTTCTTT